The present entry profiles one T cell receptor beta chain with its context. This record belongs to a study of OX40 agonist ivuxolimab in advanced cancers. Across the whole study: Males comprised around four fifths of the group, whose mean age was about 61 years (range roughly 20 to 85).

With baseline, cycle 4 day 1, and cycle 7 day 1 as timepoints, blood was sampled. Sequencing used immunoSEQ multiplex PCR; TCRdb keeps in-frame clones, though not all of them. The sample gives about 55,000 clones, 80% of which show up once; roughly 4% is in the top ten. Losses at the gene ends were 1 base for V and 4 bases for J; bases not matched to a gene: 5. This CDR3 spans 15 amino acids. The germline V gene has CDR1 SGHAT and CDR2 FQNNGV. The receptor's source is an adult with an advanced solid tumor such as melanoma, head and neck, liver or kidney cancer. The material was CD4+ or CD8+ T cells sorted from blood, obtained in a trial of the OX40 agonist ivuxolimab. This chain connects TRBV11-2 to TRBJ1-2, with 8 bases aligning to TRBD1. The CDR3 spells CASSLGSGTGYGYTF. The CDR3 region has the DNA TGTGCCAGCAGCTTAGGCAGTGGGACAGGCTATGGCTACACCTTC.